This TCR beta chain was found in a study of shared clonotypes between healthy human individuals. Naive-designated CD8 cells lacked CD45RO, were positively enriched for CCR7, and omitted terminally differentiated effector memory CD45RA+ cells. Study donors comprised healthy, HIV-negative adults devoid of recent acute infection or vaccination. CDR1 is WNHNN and CDR2 is SYGVQD in the germline V gene (reference sequence). V shed 4 bases, J shed 6 bases, and the junction held 2 bases outside the gene matches. CDR3 size: 13 residues. Measured with immunoSEQ multiplex PCR; TCRdb has only the in-frame clones, and not every one. The sample contains about 2.1 million clones, just over 90% of which appear only once.

What was sequenced was naive CD8+ T cells from PBMCs. V is TRBV10-1 and J is TRBJ2-7, with TRBD1 identical over 11 bases. This receptor was taken from a man aged 18 to 35 in good health. Some clones in this sample may be carry-over from other donors' samples. Here the CDR3 DNA reads TGCGCCAGCAGTGTAGGGACAGGGGGCGAGCAGTACTTC. The encoded protein is CASSVGTGGEQYF.